The 15 T cell receptor beta chains given below trace back to one sample, sequenced in a study of shared clonotypes between healthy human individuals. Data came from immunoSEQ multiplex PCR; TCRdb stores just in-frame clones and leaves some out. This sample carries 950,000 to 1,100,000 clones, more than 60% of them seen once, and the ten largest clones take about 1.5%. The source material was memory CD4+ T cells sorted from blood. The sample's subset: CD45RA-negative fraction. Every receptor here comes from a man between 18 and 29 years old in good health.

The CDR3 region has the DNA TGTGCCAGCACCCCCTCGGGGGTCAGAAACTCCTACGAGCAGTACTTC. Protein sequence: CASTPSGVRNSYEQYF. V is TRBV28 and J is TRBJ2-7; D may be TRBD2 (6 bases). Looked up from germline, CDR1 is MDHEN and CDR2 is SYDVKM. Trimming cost V 7 bases and J 0 bases, with 19 bases left between them. CDR3 size: 16 residues.

This clone has more than one count but fewer than ten. The rearrangement uses TRBV27 and TRBJ1-2; 7 bases agree with TRBD1. The V gene's germline CDR1 is MNHEY and CDR2 SMNVEV (reference sequence). Trimming cost V 8 bases and J 0 bases; bases outside gene matches: 6. The CDR3 totals 14 residues. CDR3 sequence (DNA): TGTGCCAGCGGACGGGACAGAACTAACTATGGCTACACCTTC. Its translation: CASGRDRTNYGYTF.

The DNA for the CDR3 is TGTGCCAGCAGGCCGACCCTCTACAATGAGCAGTTCTTC. This gives the protein CASRPTLYNEQFF. The rearrangement joins TRBV5-6 to TRBJ2-1; D unclear. Germline V gene sequence: CDR1 SGHDT, CDR2 YYEEEE. The CDR3 spans 13 residues. The ends were cut back, 5 bases at V and 3 bases at J, with 9 bases in the middle.

V usage is TRBV30 and J usage is TRBJ2-7; tentatively, D is TRBD2 (5 bases). Trimming stripped 4 bases from V and 4 bases from J, with 11 bases between. Germline V gene data show CDR1 as GTSNPN and CDR2 as SVGIG (reference sequence). This CDR3 comprises 12 residues. Written as DNA, the CDR3 is TGTGCCTGGACGGGGTCCACATACGAGCAGTACTTC. Translated, it gives CAWTGSTYEQYF.

The CDR3 sequence is CAARGGGGITSGELFF. As DNA, the CDR3 is TGTGCCGCCCGGGGAGGCGGGGGGATTACCTCCGGGGAGCTGTTTTTT. The chain joins TRBV10-3 to TRBJ2-2; 8 bases are shared with TRBD2. V was clipped by 11 bases and J by 6 bases; unmatched bases: 17. Germline V gene lookup returns CDR1 ENHRY and CDR2 SYGVKD. The CDR3 runs to 16 residues.

The chain carries TRBV5-6 and TRBJ2-3; D not certain. The germline gives CDR1 SGHDT, CDR2 YYEEEE. This CDR3 spans 16 amino acids. V lost 0 bases to trimming and J lost 0 bases, with 11 bases between them. The DNA for the CDR3 is TGTGCCAGCAGCTTGGGTGTAACGGGCAGCACAGATACGCAGTATTTT. It codes for CASSLGVTGSTDTQYF.

This sequence joins TRBV12-5 and TRBJ2-5; 12 bases fit TRBD2. The CDR3 runs to 17 residues. From germline, CDR1 is LGHNT and CDR2 FRNRAP. The V gene end was trimmed by 5 bases and the J gene end by 1 base; junction bases not matched to a gene: 8. The CDR3 sequence is CASGIGSSGGAQETQYF. The CDR3 nucleotides are TGTGCTAGTGGTATAGGGTCTAGCGGGGGGGCCCAAGAGACCCAGTACTTC. Together with reference TRBV12-5 and TRBJ2-5, the CDR3 gives the full variable domain: DARVTQTPRHKVTEMGQEVTMRCQPILGHNTVFWYRQTMMQGLELLAYFRNRAPLDDSGMPKDRFSAEMPDATLATLKIQPSEPRDSAVYFCASGIGSSGGAQETQYFGPGTRLLVL.

This clone was counted between two and nine times. The CDR3 is CASSQAWGPNQPQHF. Here the CDR3 DNA reads TGTGCCAGCAGCCAGGCCTGGGGGCCCAATCAGCCCCAGCATTTT. V and J are TRBV7-2 and TRBJ1-5, with D perhaps matching TRBD1 (6 bases). CDR3 length: 15 amino acids. Germline V CDR1 and CDR2: SGHTA, FQGNSA. With 5 bases removed from V and 3 bases from J, the gap between germline ends came to 14 bases.

The CDR3 sequence is CASRSTGSYNEQFF. The CDR3, as DNA: TGTGCCAGCAGGTCGACAGGGTCCTACAATGAGCAGTTCTTC. The chain links TRBV2 to TRBJ2-1, with TRBD1 matching over 7 bases. Germline loops: CDR1 SNHLY, CDR2 FYNNEI. J gave up 1 base and V 6 bases, and 3 bases lay outside the gene matches. The CDR3 contains 14 residues.

V is TRBV5-1 and J is TRBJ2-2; 8 nucleotides line up with TRBD2. The junction had 3 bases not matched to a gene; V was cut back by 1 base and J by 4 bases. The CDR3 spans 15 residues. CDR1 and CDR2 (germline): SGHRS, YFSETQ. As DNA, the CDR3 is TGCGCCAGCAGCTTGAGTAGCGGGGCCACCGGGGAGCTGTTTTTT. It translates to CASSLSSGATGELFF.

The chain combines TRBV14 with TRBJ2-5; tentative D call: TRBD2 (6 bases). This CDR3 region has 16 residues. The V end lost 1 base, the J end lost 3 bases, and 15 bases lay between the germline ends. CDR1 and CDR2 (germline): SGHDN, FVKESK. The CDR3 bases are TGTGCCAGCAGCCAAGTCTGGTCCGCGGGAAAAGAGACCCAGTACTTC. It yields the protein CASSQVWSAGKETQYF.

This clone was recorded a few times. V gene TRBV28 combines with J gene TRBJ2-7, with 7 bases that match TRBD2. The V gene's germline CDR1 is MDHEN and CDR2 SYDVKM. There are 14 residues in the CDR3. Trimming at V came to 8 bases and at J to 3 bases, leaving 10 bases not matched to a gene. As DNA, the CDR3 is TGTGCCAGCGAGACTAGCCGAATCAACTACGAGCAGTACTTC. Protein sequence: CASETSRINYEQYF.

The chain combines TRBV7-8 with TRBJ2-3, with TRBD2 matching over 12 bases. Trimming cost V 5 bases and J 5 bases; bases outside gene matches: 11. The CDR3 is 17 residues long. The germline V gene has CDR1 SGHVS and CDR2 FQNEAQ. The CDR3 nucleotides are TGTGCCAGCAGCCACGCGTCCCGGACTAGCGGGAAAGATACGCAGTATTTT. Translation: CASSHASRTSGKDTQYF.

The chain employs TRBV5-1 and TRBJ2-1, with 14 bases lining up with TRBD2. The CDR3 loop spans 19 amino acids. V shed 4 bases and J 0 bases; nucleotides not matched to a gene: 9. Germline CDR1 is SGHRS and CDR2 is YFSETQ. The CDR3 reads CASSGRGTSGGSSYNEQFF. The CDR3 DNA is TGCGCCAGCAGCGGTCGCGGGACTAGCGGGGGTAGCTCCTACAATGAGCAGTTCTTC.

A word on this clone: This CDR3 is also generated by other DNA sequences in the sample. This chain links TRBV19 with TRBJ1-1; 8 bases match TRBD1. The CDR3 sequence is 14 residues long. V lost 7 bases, J lost 0 bases, and 4 bases stayed unmatched. Germline V gives CDR1 LNHDA, CDR2 SQIVND (reference sequence). Here the CDR3 reads CASTRTGLNTEAFF. The CDR3 DNA reads as TGTGCCAGTACCCGGACAGGGCTGAACACTGAAGCTTTCTTT.